This TCR beta chain was sequenced in a study of blood T cells in healthy people across ages. The use of a sample-barcoded 5' primer and a J-beta primer mix characterized a second PCR of about 7 to 12 cycles. TCRdb redid the calling of the 5' RACE reads with MiXCR, one entry per CDR3 protein. The sample has about 1,600,000 distinct CDR3 sequences, approximately 40% seen once. Study results and caveats: PBMCs left unsorted prevented a conclusive naive versus antigen-experienced comparison. Per million T cells, the diversity of TCR beta decreased roughly linearly as age advanced. Diversity was higher, and naive CD4+ cells more numerous, in long-lived donors than in aged donors.

This clonotype was counted between two and nine times. Its target is unknown. CDR3 size: 14 residues. V was cut by 5 bases and J by 0 bases, with 12 bases left in between. Germline CDR1 reads SQVTM; CDR2 reads ANQGSEA. Donors ranged from roughly 6 to 100 years old and were healthy Caucasians in Russia. Sample: blood. The V and J genes are TRBV29-1 and TRBJ2-3, with unresolved D. The sequence was collected from a woman aged 18-35 years in good health. DNA for the CDR3: TGCAGCGTTTTTCGCGGATCTAGCACAGATACGCAGTATTTT. Translated, it gives CSVFRGSSTDTQYF.